This T cell receptor (beta chain) emerged from a study of vaccination effects on CD4 cells after COVID-19. As for the study in general: The authors sampled a few convalescent patients early and late after vaccination.

This clone showed up just a few times. Its cognate antigen is unknown. Prior to sequencing, the ViraFEST assay stimulated PBMC with viral peptide pools, which expanded the antigen-specific CD4+ T cells. Culture proceeded for approximately 10 days, and CD4+ T cells were then isolated. Infection with SARS-CoV-2 occurred in the person between March and December 2020, and PCR confirmed it. Each person got two doses of an mRNA SARS-CoV-2 vaccine, BNT162b2 or mRNA-1273. Data came from immunoSEQ multiplex PCR; TCRdb stores just in-frame clones and leaves some out. The repertoire holds about 17,000 clones, about 74% seen once, with around 20% in the top ten. The CDR3 covers 14 residues. The V and J ends lost 5 bases and 4 bases respectively, with 15 bases between them. Germline V lookup: CDR1 MNHEY, CDR2 SMNVEV (reference sequence).

This material consisted of CD4+ T cells from PBMCs cultured with SARS-CoV-2 spike peptides, taken after COVID-19 vaccination. The chain recombines TRBV27 with TRBJ2-7; possible D gene TRBD2, 6 bases. The origin of this receptor is a human donor who had a prior SARS-CoV-2 infection. The CDR3 DNA sequence: TGTGCCAGCAGTCGGTCTGATGGGGGGTACGAGCAGTACTTC. Translated: CASSRSDGGYEQYF.